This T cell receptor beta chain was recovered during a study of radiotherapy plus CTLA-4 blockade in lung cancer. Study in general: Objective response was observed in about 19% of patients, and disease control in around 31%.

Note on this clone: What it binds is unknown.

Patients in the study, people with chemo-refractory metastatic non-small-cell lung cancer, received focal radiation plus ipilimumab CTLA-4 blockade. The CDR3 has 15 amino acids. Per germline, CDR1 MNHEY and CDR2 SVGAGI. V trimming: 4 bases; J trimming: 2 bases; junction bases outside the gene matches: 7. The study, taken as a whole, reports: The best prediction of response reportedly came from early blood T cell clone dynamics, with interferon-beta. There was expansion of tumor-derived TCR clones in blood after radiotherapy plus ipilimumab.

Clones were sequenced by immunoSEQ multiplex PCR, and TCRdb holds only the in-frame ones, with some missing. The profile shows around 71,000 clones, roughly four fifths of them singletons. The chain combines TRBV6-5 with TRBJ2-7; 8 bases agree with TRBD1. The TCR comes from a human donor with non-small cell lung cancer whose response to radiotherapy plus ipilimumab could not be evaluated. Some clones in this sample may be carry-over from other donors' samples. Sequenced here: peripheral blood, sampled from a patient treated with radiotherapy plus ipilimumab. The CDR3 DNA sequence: TGTGCCAGCAGTTCCGGGACAGGTTACACCTACGAGCAGTACTTC. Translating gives CASSSGTGYTYEQYF.